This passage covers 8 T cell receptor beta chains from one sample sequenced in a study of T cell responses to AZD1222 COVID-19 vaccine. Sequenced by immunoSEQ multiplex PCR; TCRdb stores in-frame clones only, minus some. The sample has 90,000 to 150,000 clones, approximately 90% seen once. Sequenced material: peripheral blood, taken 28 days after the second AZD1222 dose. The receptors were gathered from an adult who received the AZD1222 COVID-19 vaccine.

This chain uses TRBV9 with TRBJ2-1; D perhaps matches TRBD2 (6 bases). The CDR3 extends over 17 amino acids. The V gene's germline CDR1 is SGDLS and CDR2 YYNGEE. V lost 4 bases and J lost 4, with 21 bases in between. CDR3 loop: CASSPHLGRSGYNEQFF. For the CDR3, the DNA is TGTGCCAGCAGCCCCCATCTGGGGAGGAGCGGGTACAATGAGCAGTTCTTC.

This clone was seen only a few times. CDR3 nucleotide sequence: TGTGCCAGCAGCTTGATGGGGGCCAGCTCCTATAATTCACCCCTCCACTTT. Protein product: CASSLMGASSYNSPLHF. This sequence joins TRBV5-4 and TRBJ1-6; a weak D match, TRBD1 (6 bases). Germline V gives CDR1 SGHNT, CDR2 YYREEE (reference sequence). The germline V and J ends were trimmed by 1 base and 0 bases, with 11 bases remaining between them. CDR3 length equals 17 residues. Supplemented by reference TRBV5-4 and TRBJ1-6, the full variable domain reads ETGVTQSPTHLIKTRGQQVTLRCSSQSGHNTVSWYQQALGQGPQFIFQYYREEENGRGNFPPRFSGLQFPNYSSELNVNALELDDSALYLCASSLMGASSYNSPLHFGNGTRLTVT.

The CDR3 loop is CASSPGGGDGSYGYTF. The CDR3 DNA reads TGTGCCAGCAGTCCCGGGGGGGGAGACGGTTCCTATGGCTACACCTTC. The gene calls are TRBV11-2 and TRBJ1-2; possible D gene TRBD1, 5 bases. Germline V CDR1 and CDR2: SGHAT, FQNNGV. The CDR3 spans 16 residues. V lost 6 bases and J 4 bases, leaving 21 bases between the germline ends.

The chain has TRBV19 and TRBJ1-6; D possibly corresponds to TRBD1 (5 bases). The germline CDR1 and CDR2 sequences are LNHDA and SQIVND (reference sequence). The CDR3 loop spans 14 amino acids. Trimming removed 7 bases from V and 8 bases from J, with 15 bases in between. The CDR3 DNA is TGTGCCAGTAACATCGGGGGTCGGGATTCACCCCTCCACTTT. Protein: CASNIGGRDSPLHF.

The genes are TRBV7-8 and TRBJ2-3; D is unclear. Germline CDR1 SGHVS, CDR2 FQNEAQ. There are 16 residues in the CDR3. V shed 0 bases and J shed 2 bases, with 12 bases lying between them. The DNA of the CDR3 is TGTGCCAGCAGCTTAGCGCGACGGATTAACACAGATACGCAGTATTTT. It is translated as CASSLARRINTDTQYF.

The CDR3 loop reads CASSLQQGAQGSYNSPLHF. DNA of the CDR3: TGTGCCAGCAGTCTCCAACAGGGGGCGCAGGGCTCCTATAATTCACCCCTCCACTTT. The chain is built from TRBV28 and TRBJ1-6, with 9 bases aligning to TRBD1. V shed 5 bases and J 0 bases; nucleotides not matched to a gene: 11. CDR1 is MDHEN, CDR2 SYDVKM, per germline. The CDR3 totals 19 residues.

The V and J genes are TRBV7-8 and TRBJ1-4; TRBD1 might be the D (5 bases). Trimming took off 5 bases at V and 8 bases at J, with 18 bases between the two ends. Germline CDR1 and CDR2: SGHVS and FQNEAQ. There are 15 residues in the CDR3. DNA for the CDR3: TGTGCCAGCAGCCCCCAGGGCATGCCGGGGGAAAAACTGTTTTTT. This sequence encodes CASSPQGMPGEKLFF.

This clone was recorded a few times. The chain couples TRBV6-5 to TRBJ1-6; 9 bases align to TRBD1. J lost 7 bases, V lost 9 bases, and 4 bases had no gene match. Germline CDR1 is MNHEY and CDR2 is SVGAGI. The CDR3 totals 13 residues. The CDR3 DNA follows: TGTGCCAGGGGACAGGGACCGAATTCACCCCTCCACTTT. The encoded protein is CARGQGPNSPLHF.